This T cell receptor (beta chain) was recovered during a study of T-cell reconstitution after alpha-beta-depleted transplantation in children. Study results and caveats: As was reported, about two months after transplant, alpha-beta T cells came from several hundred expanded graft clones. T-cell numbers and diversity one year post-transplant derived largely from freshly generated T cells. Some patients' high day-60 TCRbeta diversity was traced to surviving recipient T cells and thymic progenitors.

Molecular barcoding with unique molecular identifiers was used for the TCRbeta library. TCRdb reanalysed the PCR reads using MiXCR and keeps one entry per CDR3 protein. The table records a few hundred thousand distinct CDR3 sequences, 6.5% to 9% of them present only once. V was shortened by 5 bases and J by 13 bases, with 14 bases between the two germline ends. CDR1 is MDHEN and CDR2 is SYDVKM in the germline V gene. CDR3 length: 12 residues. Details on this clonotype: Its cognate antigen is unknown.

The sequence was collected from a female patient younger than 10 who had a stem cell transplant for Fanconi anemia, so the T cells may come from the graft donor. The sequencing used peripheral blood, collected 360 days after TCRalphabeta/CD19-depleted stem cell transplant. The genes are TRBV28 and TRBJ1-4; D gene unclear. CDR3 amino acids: CASSPISVGLFF. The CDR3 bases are TGTGCCAGCAGTCCGATATCCGTGGGACTGTTTTTT.